These T cell receptor beta chains were read from a single sample in a study of shared clonotypes between healthy human individuals. The protocol was immunoSEQ multiplex PCR, while the TCRdb copy is restricted to in-frame clones and leaves out a portion. This table holds more than 2,000,000 clones, around nine tenths found once. The sequenced material came from naive CD4+ T cells sorted from blood. The receptor set was obtained from a man in his late teens or twenties in good health. CDR3s include the opening cysteine and the closing phenylalanine or tryptophan. The D gene is left open where the match is weak.

J gene	V gene	D gene	CDR3 protein	CDR3 DNA
TRBJ1-1	TRBV7-9	NA	CASSLIGGRRGTEAFF	TGTGCCAGCAGCTTAATCGGGGGCCGTCGAGGCACTGAAGCTTTCTTT
TRBJ2-1	TRBV9	TRBD2	CASSPRLATYNEQFF	TGTGCCAGCAGCCCCCGACTAGCGACCTACAATGAGCAGTTCTTC
TRBJ2-7	TRBV28	TRBD1	CASSPGQGFEQYF	TGTGCCAGCAGTCCGGGACAGGGATTCGAGCAGTACTTC
TRBJ1-2	TRBV6-6	NA	CASSYQRTDGDGYTF	TGTGCCAGCAGTTATCAACGGACAGATGGGGATGGCTACACCTTC
TRBJ2-3	TRBV18	TRBD2	CASSPSGRATDTQYF	TGTGCCAGCTCACCTAGCGGGAGGGCGACAGATACGCAGTATTTT
TRBJ1-5	TRBV7-2	NA	CASSLTGPNSNQPQHF	TGTGCCAGCAGCTTGACAGGACCTAATAGCAATCAGCCCCAGCATTTT
TRBJ1-1	TRBV13	NA	CASSPGAINTEAFF	TGTGCCAGCAGCCCAGGGGCAATTAACACTGAAGCTTTCTTT
TRBJ2-2	TRBV5-1	NA	CASSLVVLSSNTGELFF	TGCGCCAGCAGCCTGGTGGTCCTTTCATCTAACACCGGGGAGCTGTTTTTT
TRBJ1-1	TRBV6-6	NA	CASRRETGYTEAFF	TGTGCCAGCAGGAGAGAGACAGGATACACTGAAGCTTTCTTT
TRBJ2-1	TRBV7-9	NA	CASSFRLANEQFF	TGTGCCAGCAGCTTCAGGTTGGCCAATGAGCAGTTCTTC
TRBJ1-5	TRBV6-5	NA	CASRRLEGIQPQHF	TGTGCCAGCAGGCGTTTGGAGGGTATCCAGCCCCAGCATTTT
TRBJ1-6	TRBV5-8	NA	CASTPGGRENSPLHF	TGTGCCAGCACCCCGGGGGGGCGAGAGAATTCACCCCTCCACTTT
TRBJ2-3	TRBV5-1	NA	CASSWSEDTQYF	TGCGCCAGCAGCTGGTCCGAGGATACGCAGTATTTT
TRBJ2-1	TRBV9	NA	CASSRYLEEQFF	TGTGCCAGCAGCAGGTACTTGGAGGAGCAGTTCTTC
TRBJ2-7	TRBV15	TRBD2	CATSRLLAGSYEQYF	TGTGCCACCAGCAGACTATTAGCGGGGTCCTACGAGCAGTACTTC